This passage covers 6 T cell receptor beta chains from one sample sequenced in a study of cytomegalovirus exposure and HLA in healthy donors. Primers for the PCR totalled 60 Vbeta and 13 Jbeta. The repertoire was sequenced with immunoSEQ multiplex PCR; TCRdb's copy has only in-frame clones and lacks some. Seen here are some 200,000 clones, 75% to 85% observed once, and the top ten hold roughly 2.6%. Sequenced material: PBMCs. All receptors come from a woman in her fifties or sixties in good health and CMV-seropositive.

The chain is built from TRBV5-4 and TRBJ1-1; D is perhaps TRBD1 (5 bases). CDR1 is SGHNT, CDR2 YYREEE, per germline (reference sequence). The V and J ends lost 3 bases and 1 base respectively, with 13 bases between them. The CDR3 loop spans 15 amino acids. CDR3 sequence (DNA): TGTGCCAGCAGCTGGCAGGGTGGGGAGAACACTGAAGCTTTCTTT. It specifies CASSWQGGENTEAFF.

The chain links TRBV2 to TRBJ1-6; 8 positions match TRBD1. The CDR3 length is 15 residues. J gave up 9 bases and V 1 base, and 5 bases lay outside the gene matches. Germline V gene lookup returns CDR1 SNHLY and CDR2 FYNNEI. Here the CDR3 reads CASSEGQGAFSPLHF. The CDR3, as DNA: TGTGCCAGCAGTGAAGGTCAGGGGGCATTTTCACCCCTCCACTTT.

Here the CDR3 reads CASGQTNEKLFF. The CDR3 bases are TGCGCCAGCGGACAGACTAATGAAAAACTGTTTTTT. The rearrangement joins TRBV10-2 to TRBJ1-4; D might be TRBD1 (6 bases). Trimming shortened V by 8 bases and J by 2 bases, and 6 bases separated the two germline ends. The CDR3 contains 12 residues. From germline, CDR1 is WSHSY and CDR2 SAAADI.

This clone was observed once. The chain uses TRBV7-2 and TRBJ1-3; no definite D call. The CDR3 is 15 residues long. V lost 7 bases and J lost 0, with 13 bases in between. Germline V gene sequence: CDR1 SGHTA, CDR2 FQGNSA. CDR3 in amino acids: CASNPALGSGNTIYF. DNA of the CDR3: TGTGCCAGCAACCCGGCCCTAGGCTCTGGAAACACCATATATTTT.

The table lists this clone with a few counts. The gene calls are TRBV1 and TRBJ2-5; the table's D call, TRBD2, has no DNA check behind it. TRBV1 is marked as a pseudogene. This CDR3 comprises 15 residues. CDR3 coding DNA: TGCACCAGCACGGCCACGTCAGCGGGTGTCGAGACCCAGTACTTC. Translating it yields CTSTATSAGVETQYF.

This clone was observed a single time. The V gene is TRBV4-3, the J gene TRBJ2-3; weak D call: TRBD2 (6 bases). The CDR3 loop spans 16 amino acids. V lost 2 bases, J lost 0 bases, and 12 bases lay in between. Germline loops: CDR1 LGHNA, CDR2 YSLEER. Here the CDR3 DNA reads TGCGCCAGCAGCCAACAGGGACTTCCTAGCACAGATACGCAGTATTTT. Its protein product is CASSQQGLPSTDTQYF.